The next 18 T cell receptor beta chains were all read from a single sample in a study of radiotherapy plus CTLA-4 blockade in lung cancer. The table came from immunoSEQ multiplex PCR; TCRdb's copy has only in-frame clones and leaves some out. The sample consists of 65,000 to 85,000 clones, roughly 80% of them appearing once. Sequences were derived from peripheral blood, sampled from a patient treated with radiotherapy plus ipilimumab. The receptors were gathered from a human donor with non-small cell lung cancer whose response to radiotherapy plus ipilimumab could not be evaluated.

This clone came up once. The chain joins TRBV30 to TRBJ1-2; no reliable D call. V shed 0 bases and J shed 7 bases, with 12 bases lying between them. CDR1 is GTSNPN and CDR2 is SVGIG in the germline V gene (reference sequence). CDR3 length: 13 amino acids. DNA for the CDR3: TGTGCCTGGAGTGTAAAATCGGGAAGTGGCTACACCTTC. This gives the protein CAWSVKSGSGYTF.

The rearrangement joins TRBV19 to TRBJ2-1; perhaps TRBD2 as D (6 bases). V was shortened by 5 bases and J by 4 bases, with 18 bases between the two germline ends. This CDR3 is built from 16 residues. The germline gives CDR1 LNHDA, CDR2 SQIVND (reference sequence). The CDR3 DNA follows: TGTGCCAGTAGTGCCCGACGACTAGTTGGGTACAATGAGCAGTTCTTC. Its translation is CASSARRLVGYNEQFF.

This clone occurred once. The chain uses TRBV19 and TRBJ1-1, with 7 bases fitting TRBD1. Per the germline V gene, CDR1 is LNHDA and CDR2 is SQIVND (reference sequence). Unmatched junction bases numbered 9, after V lost 10 bases and J lost 4 bases. This CDR3 is 13 amino acids long. In DNA form, the CDR3 reads TGTGCCACTCGACAGGGCCTGGGCACTGAAGCTTTCTTT. This codes for CATRQGLGTEAFF.

J is TRBJ2-1 and V is TRBV7-9; 7 bases agree with TRBD1. The length of the CDR3 is 17 residues. Germline V gene sequence: CDR1 SEHNR, CDR2 FQNEAQ (reference sequence). V shed 2 bases and J 5 bases; nucleotides not matched to a gene: 12. The CDR3 sequence is CASSLIQGIVGHNEQFF. DNA of the CDR3: TGTGCCAGCAGCTTAATACAGGGGATAGTCGGTCACAATGAGCAGTTCTTC.

The chain has TRBV11-3 and TRBJ1-1; 11 bases map to TRBD1. V was pared by 7 bases and J by 3 bases, with 7 bases of the junction left unmatched. This CDR3 region has 15 residues. The germline V gene has CDR1 SGHNT and CDR2 YENEEA. This chain's CDR3 is CASIRTGGLDTEAFF. CDR3 nucleotides: TGTGCCAGCATCAGGACAGGGGGCTTGGACACTGAAGCTTTCTTT. The full variable domain, its missing parts supplied by reference TRBV11-3 and TRBJ1-1, is EAGVVQSPRYKIIEKKQPVAFWCNPISGHNTLYWYLQNLGQGPELLIRYENEEAVDDSQLPKDRFSAERLKGVDSTLKIQPAELGDSAVYLCASIRTGGLDTEAFFGQGTRLTVV.

This clone was counted between two and nine times. V and J are TRBV9 and TRBJ2-1; TRBD1 aligns across 7 bases. Germline CDR1 and CDR2: SGDLS and YYNGEE. CDR3 length: 14 residues. The ends lost 3 bases at V and 2 bases at J; junction bases unmatched: 2. CDR3 DNA sequence: TGTGCCAGCAGCGCTGGGACAGCCTACAATGAGCAGTTCTTC. Translation: CASSAGTAYNEQFF.

This clone was observed a handful of times. A read error likely explains this, since a far larger clone differs by one base. The gene calls are TRBV4-2 and TRBJ2-7; D gene ambiguous. Trimming took off 0 bases at V and 10 bases at J, with 13 bases between the two ends. Germline assignment: CDR1 LGHNA and CDR2 YNFKEQ. The CDR3 runs to 13 residues. This CDR3 reads CASSQDYSNEQYF. CDR3 nucleotides: TGTGCCAGCAGCCAAGACTACAGTAATGAACAGTACTTC.

CDR3 coding DNA: TGTGCCAGCTCCGCCTGGGCCCCAGGGGCAGATACGCAGTATTTT. It codes for CASSAWAPGADTQYF. J is TRBJ2-3 and V is TRBV18; TRBD1 might be the D (6 bases). Trimming took 6 bases from V and 4 from J, leaving 17 bases between them. Germline CDR1 is KGHSH and CDR2 is LQKENI. The CDR3 loop spans 15 amino acids.

This clone was detected once. The chain joins TRBV25-1 to TRBJ1-5, with 10 bases aligning to TRBD1. The CDR3 has 13 residues. Trimming at V came to 6 bases and at J to 5 bases, leaving 1 base not matched to a gene. Per germline, CDR1 MGHDK and CDR2 SYGVNS. Here the CDR3 reads CASSGQGDQPQHF. The CDR3 nucleotides read TGTGCCAGCAGCGGACAGGGGGATCAGCCCCAGCATTTT. The full variable domain, in which reference TRBV25-1 and TRBJ1-5 provide the parts outside the CDR3, is EADIYQTPRYLVIGTGKKITLECSQTMGHDKMYWYQQDPGMELHLIHYSYGVNSTEKGDLSSESTVSRIRTEHFPLTLESARPSHTSQYLCASSGQGDQPQHFGDGTRLSIL.

This chain joins TRBV6-1 and TRBJ1-1; D is possibly TRBD1 (6 bases). The CDR3 sequence is 15 residues long. V was cut by 7 bases and J by 1 base, with 16 bases left in between. The germline V gene encodes CDR1 MNHNS and CDR2 SASEGT. In DNA, the CDR3 is TGTGCCAGCAATGGGCAGGGAGGGGGGAACACTGAAGCTTTCTTT. As protein: CASNGQGGGNTEAFF.

This clone was counted a few times. The gene calls are TRBV6-5 and TRBJ2-5; 8 bases agree with TRBD2. V was pared by 9 bases and J by 1 base, with 10 bases of the junction left unmatched. The CDR3 totals 15 residues. Germline CDR1 MNHEY, CDR2 SVGAGI. CDR3: CARRNSGIRQETQYF. CDR3 bases: TGTGCCAGGAGGAATAGCGGGATCCGCCAAGAGACCCAGTACTTC.

V gene TRBV28 combines with J gene TRBJ1-6; 9 positions agree with TRBD1. The CDR3 sequence is 15 residues long. Germline CDR1 is MDHEN and CDR2 is SYDVKM. Trimming at V came to 3 bases and at J to 6 bases, leaving 3 bases not matched to a gene. The chain's CDR3 is CASSLGTGSNSPLHF. In nucleotides, the CDR3 is TGTGCCAGCAGTTTGGGGACAGGGTCTAATTCACCCCTCCACTTT. Combining the CDR3 with reference TRBV28 and TRBJ1-6 gives the whole variable domain DVKVTQSSRYLVKRTGEKVFLECVQDMDHENMFWYRQDPGLGLRLIYFSYDVKMKEKGDIPEGYSVSREKKERFSLILESASTNQTSMYLCASSLGTGSNSPLHFGNGTRLTVT.

The rearrangement joins TRBV7-9 to TRBJ1-3; D unresolved. The germline CDR1 and CDR2 sequences are SEHNR and FQNEAQ (reference sequence). CDR3 size: 15 residues. Trimming took off 1 base at V and 0 bases at J, with 7 bases between the two ends. CDR3 in DNA: TGTGCCAGCAGCTTAGACGGAGACTCTGGAAACACCATATATTTT. Its translation is CASSLDGDSGNTIYF. The full variable domain, its missing parts supplied by reference TRBV7-9 and TRBJ1-3, is DTGVSQNPRHKITKRGQNVTFRCDPISEHNRLYWYRQTLGQGPEFLTYFQNEAQLEKSRLLSDRFSAERPKGSFSTLEIQRTEQGDSAMYLCASSLDGDSGNTIYFGEGSWLTVV.

This clone was observed a single time. The V call is TRBV2, the J call TRBJ2-6; no reliable D call. Germline V gene sequence: CDR1 SNHLY, CDR2 FYNNEI. Trimming stripped 6 bases from V and 0 bases from J, with 6 bases between. The CDR3 covers 14 residues. The CDR3 DNA reads TGTGCCAGCAGCGAGCTCTCTGGGGCCAACGTCCTGACTTTC. Translation gives CASSELSGANVLTF.

The rearrangement joins TRBV18 to TRBJ2-5, with 9 bases identical to TRBD2. Gene TRBJ2-7 matches the end of the DNA better, so the J call may be wrong. This CDR3 has 16 residues. The germline V gene has CDR1 KGHSH and CDR2 LQKENI. CDR3 DNA sequence: TGTGCCAGCTCACCACCTCAGCGGGGGGCTACCTACGAGCAGTACTTC. Protein: CASSPPQRGATYEQYF.

The V call is TRBV21-1, the J call TRBJ2-7; the DNA was not compared with TRBD1, the D call given in the table. TRBV21-1 is a pseudogene locus. CDR3 size: 15 residues. The CDR3 loop reads CASSKLTGVFHEQYF. CDR3 nucleotides: TGTGCCAGCAGCAAACTGACAGGGGTGTTCCACGAGCAGTACTTC.

This clone showed up just a few times. The genes are TRBV19 and TRBJ1-5, with 12 bases fitting TRBD1. The CDR3 is 18 residues long. The J segment lost 1 base and the V segment lost 3 bases, leaving 7 bases of the junction unmatched. Germline values: CDR1 LNHDA, CDR2 SQIVND (reference sequence). The CDR3 bases are TGTGCCAGTAGTATGATGGGGACAGGGGGCACAAGCAATCAGCCCCAGCATTTT. It specifies CASSMMGTGGTSNQPQHF.

The chain employs TRBV7-9 and TRBJ2-7, with a weak D call TRBD1 (6 bases). Trimming took off 2 bases at V and 2 bases at J, with 10 bases between the two ends. This CDR3 is built from 14 residues. CDR1 is SEHNR, CDR2 FQNEAQ, per germline (reference sequence). In DNA form, the CDR3 reads TGTGCCAGCAGCTTACAGACAGGACCCTACGAGCAGTACTTC. Translated, it gives CASSLQTGPYEQYF.